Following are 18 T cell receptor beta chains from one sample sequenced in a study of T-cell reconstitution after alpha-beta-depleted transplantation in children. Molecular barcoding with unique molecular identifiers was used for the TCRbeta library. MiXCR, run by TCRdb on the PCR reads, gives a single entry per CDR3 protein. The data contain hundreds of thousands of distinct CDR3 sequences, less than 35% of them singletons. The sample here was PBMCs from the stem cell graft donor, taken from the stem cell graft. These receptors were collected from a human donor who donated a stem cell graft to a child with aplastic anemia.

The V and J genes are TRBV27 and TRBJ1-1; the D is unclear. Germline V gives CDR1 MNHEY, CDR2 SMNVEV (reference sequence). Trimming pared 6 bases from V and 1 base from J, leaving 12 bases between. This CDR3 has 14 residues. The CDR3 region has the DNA TGTGCCAGCAGCCCCCGGAGACAGAACACTGAAGCTTTCTTT. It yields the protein CASSPRRQNTEAFF.

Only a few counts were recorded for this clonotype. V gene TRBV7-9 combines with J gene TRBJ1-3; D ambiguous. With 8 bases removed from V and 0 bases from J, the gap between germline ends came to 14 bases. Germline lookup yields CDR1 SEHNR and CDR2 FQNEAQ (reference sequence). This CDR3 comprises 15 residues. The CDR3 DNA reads TGTGCCAGCCGCGGGGAGATTAACTCTGGAAACACCATATATTTT. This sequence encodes CASRGEINSGNTIYF.

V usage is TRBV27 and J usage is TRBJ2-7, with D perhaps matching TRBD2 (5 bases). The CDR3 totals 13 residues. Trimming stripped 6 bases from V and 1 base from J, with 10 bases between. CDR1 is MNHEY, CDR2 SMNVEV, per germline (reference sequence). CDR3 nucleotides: TGTGCCAGCAGGAGAGGGAATTCCTACGAGCAGTACGTC. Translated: CASRRGNSYEQYV.

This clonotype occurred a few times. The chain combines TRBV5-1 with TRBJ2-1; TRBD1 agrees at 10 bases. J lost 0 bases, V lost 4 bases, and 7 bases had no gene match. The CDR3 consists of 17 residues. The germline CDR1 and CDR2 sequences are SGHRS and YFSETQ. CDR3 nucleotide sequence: TGCGCCAGCAGCAGAGACAGGGGGCCTAGCTCCTACAATGAGCAGTTCTTC. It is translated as CASSRDRGPSSYNEQFF.

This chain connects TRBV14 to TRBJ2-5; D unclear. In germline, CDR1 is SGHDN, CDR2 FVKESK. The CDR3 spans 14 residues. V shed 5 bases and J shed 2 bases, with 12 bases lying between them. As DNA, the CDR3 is TGTGCCAGCAGCGTTAGCAGGTCTCAAGAGACCCAGTACTTC. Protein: CASSVSRSQETQYF. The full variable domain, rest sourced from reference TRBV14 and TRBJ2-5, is EAGVTQFPSHSVIEKGQTVTLRCDPISGHDNLYWYRRVMGKEIKFLLHFVKESKQDESGMPNNRFLAERTGGTYSTLKVQPAELEDSGVYFCASSVSRSQETQYFGPGTRLLVL.

CDR3 amino acids: CASSLRYVDEAFF. CDR3 nucleotides: TGCGCCAGCAGCCTGCGGTACGTGGATGAAGCTTTCTTT. The chain carries TRBV5-1 and TRBJ1-1; unclear D gene. The germline gives CDR1 SGHRS, CDR2 YFSETQ. V lost 4 bases, J lost 7 bases, and 14 bases lay in between. The CDR3 is 13 amino acids.

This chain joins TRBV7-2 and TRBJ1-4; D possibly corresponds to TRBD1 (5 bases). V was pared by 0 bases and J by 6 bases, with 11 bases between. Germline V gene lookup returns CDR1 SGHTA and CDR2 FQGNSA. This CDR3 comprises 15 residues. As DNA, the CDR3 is TGTGCCAGCAGCTTAGCGGGCAGGGAGGATGAAAAACTGTTTTTT. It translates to CASSLAGREDEKLFF.

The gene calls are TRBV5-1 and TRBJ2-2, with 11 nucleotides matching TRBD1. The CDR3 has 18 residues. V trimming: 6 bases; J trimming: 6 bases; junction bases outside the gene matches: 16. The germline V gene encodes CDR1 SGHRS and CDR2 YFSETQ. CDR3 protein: CASIPGTGGLVNAGELFF. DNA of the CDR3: TGCGCCAGCATTCCCGGGACAGGGGGACTAGTGAATGCCGGGGAGCTGTTTTTT. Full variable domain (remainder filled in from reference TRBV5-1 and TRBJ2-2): KAGVTQTPRYLIKTRGQQVTLSCSPISGHRSVSWYQQTPGQGLQFLFEYFSETQRNKGNFPGRFSGRQFSNSRSEMNVSTLELGDSALYLCASIPGTGGLVNAGELFFGEGSRLTVL.

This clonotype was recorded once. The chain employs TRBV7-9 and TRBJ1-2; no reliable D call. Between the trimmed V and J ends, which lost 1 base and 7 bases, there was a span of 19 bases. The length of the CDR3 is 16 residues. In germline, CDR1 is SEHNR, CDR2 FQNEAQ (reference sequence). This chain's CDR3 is CASSLGPAGPRVGYTF. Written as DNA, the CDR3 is TGTGCCAGCAGCTTAGGGCCCGCGGGCCCCCGGGTTGGCTACACCTTC.

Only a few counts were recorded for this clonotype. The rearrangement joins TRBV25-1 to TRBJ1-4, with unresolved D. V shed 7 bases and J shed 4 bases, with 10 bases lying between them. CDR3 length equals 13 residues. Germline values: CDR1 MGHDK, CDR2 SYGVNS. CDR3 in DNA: TGTGCCAGCACGGCAGCCCTTAATGAAAAACTGTTTTTT. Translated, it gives CASTAALNEKLFF.

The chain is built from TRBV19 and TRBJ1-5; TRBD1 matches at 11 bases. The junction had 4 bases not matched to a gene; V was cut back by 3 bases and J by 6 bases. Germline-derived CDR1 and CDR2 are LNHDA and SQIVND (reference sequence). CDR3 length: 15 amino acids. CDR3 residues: CASSITDRGLQPQHF. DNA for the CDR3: TGTGCCAGTAGTATTACGGACAGGGGGCTTCAGCCCCAGCATTTT.

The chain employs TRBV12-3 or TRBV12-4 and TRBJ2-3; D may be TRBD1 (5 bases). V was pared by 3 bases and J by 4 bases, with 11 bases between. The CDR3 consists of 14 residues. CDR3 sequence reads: CASSLQGPADTQYF. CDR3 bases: TGTGCCAGCAGTTTGCAGGGTCCGGCAGATACGCAGTATTTT.

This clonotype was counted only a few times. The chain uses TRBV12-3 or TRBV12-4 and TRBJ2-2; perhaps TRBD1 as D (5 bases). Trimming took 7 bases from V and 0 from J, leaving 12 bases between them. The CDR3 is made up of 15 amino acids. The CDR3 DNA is TGTGCCAGCACTATCAGGGCTACGAACACCGGGGAGCTGTTTTTT. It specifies CASTIRATNTGELFF.

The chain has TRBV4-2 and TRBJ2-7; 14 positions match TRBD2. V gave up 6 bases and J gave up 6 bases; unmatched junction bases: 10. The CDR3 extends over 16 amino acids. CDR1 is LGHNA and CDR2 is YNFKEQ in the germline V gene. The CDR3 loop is CASSHEGLAGVSEQYF. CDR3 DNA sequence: TGTGCCAGCAGTCACGAGGGACTAGCGGGAGTCAGCGAGCAGTACTTC.

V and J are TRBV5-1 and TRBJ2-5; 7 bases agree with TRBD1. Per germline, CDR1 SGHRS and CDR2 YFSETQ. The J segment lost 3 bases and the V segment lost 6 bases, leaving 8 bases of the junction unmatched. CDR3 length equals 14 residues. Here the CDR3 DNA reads TGCGCCAGCACCACCGGGACAGTCAAAGAGACCCAGTACTTC. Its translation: CASTTGTVKETQYF.

Here the CDR3 reads CASSATTGSNQPQHF. The CDR3 DNA reads TGTGCCAGTAGTGCCACGACAGGTAGCAATCAGCCCCAGCATTTT. V is TRBV19 and J is TRBJ1-5, with D tentatively TRBD1 (6 bases). Germline V gene sequence: CDR1 LNHDA, CDR2 SQIVND (reference sequence). V was cut by 5 bases and J by 0 bases, with 11 bases left in between. The length of the CDR3 is 15 residues.

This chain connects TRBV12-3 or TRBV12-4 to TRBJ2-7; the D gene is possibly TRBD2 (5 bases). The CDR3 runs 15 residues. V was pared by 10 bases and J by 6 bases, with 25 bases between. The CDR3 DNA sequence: TGTGCCACTGCACAGAGGGAAGAATCTGGTAGCGAGCAGTACTTC. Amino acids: CATAQREESGSEQYF.

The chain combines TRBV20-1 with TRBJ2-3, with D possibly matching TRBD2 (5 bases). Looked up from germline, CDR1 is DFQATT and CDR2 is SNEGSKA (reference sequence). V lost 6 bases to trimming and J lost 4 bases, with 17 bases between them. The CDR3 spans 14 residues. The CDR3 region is CSATPRRRSDTQYF. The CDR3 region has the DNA TGCAGTGCAACTCCTCGGAGGCGTTCAGATACGCAGTATTTT.